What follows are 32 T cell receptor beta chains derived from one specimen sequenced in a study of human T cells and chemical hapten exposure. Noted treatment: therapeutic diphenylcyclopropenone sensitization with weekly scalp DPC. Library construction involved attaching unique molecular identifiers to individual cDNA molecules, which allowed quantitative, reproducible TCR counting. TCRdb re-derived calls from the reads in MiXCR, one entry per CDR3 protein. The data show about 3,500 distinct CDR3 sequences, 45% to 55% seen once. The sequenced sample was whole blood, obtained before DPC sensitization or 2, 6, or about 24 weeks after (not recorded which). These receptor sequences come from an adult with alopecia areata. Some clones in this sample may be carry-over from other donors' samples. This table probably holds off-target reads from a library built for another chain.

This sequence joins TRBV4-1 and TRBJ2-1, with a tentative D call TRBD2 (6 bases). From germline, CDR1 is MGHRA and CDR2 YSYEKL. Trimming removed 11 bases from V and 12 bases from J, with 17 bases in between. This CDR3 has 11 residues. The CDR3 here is CASSGGTGQFF. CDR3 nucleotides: TGCGCCTCCAGCGGCGGGACGGGGCAGTTCTTC.

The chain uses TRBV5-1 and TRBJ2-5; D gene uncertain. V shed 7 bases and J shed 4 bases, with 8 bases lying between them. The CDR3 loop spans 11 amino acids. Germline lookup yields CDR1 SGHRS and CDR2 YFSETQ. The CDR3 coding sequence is TGCGCCAGCGGAGAAGGAGAGACCCAGTACTTC. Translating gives CASGEGETQYF.

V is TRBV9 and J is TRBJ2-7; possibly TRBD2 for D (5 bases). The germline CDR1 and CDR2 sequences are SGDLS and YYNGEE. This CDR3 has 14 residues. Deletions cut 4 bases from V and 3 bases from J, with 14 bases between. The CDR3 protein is CASSPGGDLYEQYF. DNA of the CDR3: TGTGCCAGCAGCCCCGGAGGAGACCTCTACGAGCAGTACTTC.

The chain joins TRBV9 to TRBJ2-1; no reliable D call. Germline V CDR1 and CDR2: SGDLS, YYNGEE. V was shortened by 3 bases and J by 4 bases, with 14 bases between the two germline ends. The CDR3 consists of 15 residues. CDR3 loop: CASSAEITTYNEQFF. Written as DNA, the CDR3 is TGTGCCAGCAGCGCCGAGATCACTACTTACAATGAGCAGTTCTTC.

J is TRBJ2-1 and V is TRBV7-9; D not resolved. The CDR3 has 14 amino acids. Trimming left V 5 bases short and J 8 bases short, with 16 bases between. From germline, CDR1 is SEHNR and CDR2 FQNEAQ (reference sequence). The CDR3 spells CASSHPSPGHEQFF. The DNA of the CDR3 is TGTGCCAGCAGCCACCCCTCCCCTGGACATGAGCAGTTCTTC.

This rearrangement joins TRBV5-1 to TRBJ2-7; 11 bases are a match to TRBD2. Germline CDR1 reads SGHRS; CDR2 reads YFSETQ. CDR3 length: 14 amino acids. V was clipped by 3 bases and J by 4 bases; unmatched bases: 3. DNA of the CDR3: TGCGCCAGCAGCTACGGGACTAGCGGATACGAGCAGTACTTC. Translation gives CASSYGTSGYEQYF. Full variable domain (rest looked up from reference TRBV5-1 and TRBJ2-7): KAGVTQTPRYLIKTRGQQVTLSCSPISGHRSVSWYQQTPGQGLQFLFEYFSETQRNKGNFPGRFSGRQFSNSRSEMNVSTLELGDSALYLCASSYGTSGYEQYFGPGTRLTVT.

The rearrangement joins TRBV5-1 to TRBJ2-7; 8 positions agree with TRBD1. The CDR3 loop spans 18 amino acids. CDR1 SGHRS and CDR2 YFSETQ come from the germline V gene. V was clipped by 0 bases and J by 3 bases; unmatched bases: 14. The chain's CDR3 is CASSLGWTGKLRHYEQYF. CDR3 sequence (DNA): TGCGCCAGCAGCTTGGGTTGGACAGGGAAACTCCGCCACTACGAGCAGTACTTC.

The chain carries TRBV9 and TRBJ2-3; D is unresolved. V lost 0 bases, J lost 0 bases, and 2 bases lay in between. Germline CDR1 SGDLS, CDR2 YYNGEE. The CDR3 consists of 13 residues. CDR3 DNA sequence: TGTGCCAGCAGCGTAGCAAGCACAGATACGCAGTATTTT. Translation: CASSVASTDTQYF.

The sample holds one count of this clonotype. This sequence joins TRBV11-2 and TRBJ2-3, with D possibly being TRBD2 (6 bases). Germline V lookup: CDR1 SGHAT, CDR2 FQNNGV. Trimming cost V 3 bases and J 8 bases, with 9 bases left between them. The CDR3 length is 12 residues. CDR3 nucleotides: TGTGCCAGCAGCTTGGGGGGAAGTACGCAGTATTTT. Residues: CASSLGGSTQYF.

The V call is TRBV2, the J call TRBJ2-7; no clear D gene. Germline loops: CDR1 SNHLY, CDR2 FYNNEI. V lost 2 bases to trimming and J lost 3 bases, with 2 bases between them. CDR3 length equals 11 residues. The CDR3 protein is CASSEYYEQYF. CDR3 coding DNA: TGTGCCAGCAGTGAATACTACGAGCAGTACTTC.

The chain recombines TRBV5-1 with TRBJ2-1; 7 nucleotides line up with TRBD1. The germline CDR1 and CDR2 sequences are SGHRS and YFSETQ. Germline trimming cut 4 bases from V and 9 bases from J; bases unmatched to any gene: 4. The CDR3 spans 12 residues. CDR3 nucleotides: TGCGCCAGCAGCACCTACAGGGGTGAGCAGTTCTTC. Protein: CASSTYRGEQFF. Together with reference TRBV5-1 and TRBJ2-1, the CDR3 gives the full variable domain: KAGVTQTPRYLIKTRGQQVTLSCSPISGHRSVSWYQQTPGQGLQFLFEYFSETQRNKGNFPGRFSGRQFSNSRSEMNVSTLELGDSALYLCASSTYRGEQFFGPGTRLTVL.

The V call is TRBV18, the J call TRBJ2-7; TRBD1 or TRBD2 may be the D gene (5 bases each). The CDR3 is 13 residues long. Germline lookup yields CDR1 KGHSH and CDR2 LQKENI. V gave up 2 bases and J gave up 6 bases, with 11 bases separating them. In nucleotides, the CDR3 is TGTGCCAGCTCACCAGGGGGTATCCTCGAGCAGTACTTC. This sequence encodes CASSPGGILEQYF.

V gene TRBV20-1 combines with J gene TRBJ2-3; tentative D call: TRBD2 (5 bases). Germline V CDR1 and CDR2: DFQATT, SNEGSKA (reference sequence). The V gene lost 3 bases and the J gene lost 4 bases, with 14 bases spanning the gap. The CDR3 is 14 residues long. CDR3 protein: CSARVRVRPDTQYF. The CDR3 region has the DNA TGCAGTGCTAGGGTGAGGGTCCGACCAGATACGCAGTATTTT.

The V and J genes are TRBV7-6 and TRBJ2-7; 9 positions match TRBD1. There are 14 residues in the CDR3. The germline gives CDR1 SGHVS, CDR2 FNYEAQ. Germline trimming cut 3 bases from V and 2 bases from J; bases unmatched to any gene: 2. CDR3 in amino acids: CASSFGQGTYEQYF. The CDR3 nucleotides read TGTGCCAGCAGCTTCGGACAGGGGACCTACGAGCAGTACTTC. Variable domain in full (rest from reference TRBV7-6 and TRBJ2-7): GAGVSQSPRYKVTKRGQDVALRCDPISGHVSLYWYRQALGQGPEFLTYFNYEAQQDKSGLPNDRFSAERPEGSISTLTIQRTEQRDSAMYRCASSFGQGTYEQYFGPGTRLTVT.

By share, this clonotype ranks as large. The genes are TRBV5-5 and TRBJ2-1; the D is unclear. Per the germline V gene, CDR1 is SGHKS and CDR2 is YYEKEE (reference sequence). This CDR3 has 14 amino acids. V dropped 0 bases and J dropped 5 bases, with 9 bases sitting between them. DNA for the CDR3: TGTGCCAGCAGCTTGGCCGGGCAGAACAATGAGCAGTTCTTC. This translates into CASSLAGQNNEQFF.

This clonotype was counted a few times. The CDR3 DNA sequence: TGTGCCAGCAGCCCTTGGAAGCGGGGGGCCGGGGAGACCCAGTACTTC. Encoded protein: CASSPWKRGAGETQYF. V gene TRBV11-2 combines with J gene TRBJ2-5; 9 bases are a match to TRBD2. Germline CDR1 is SGHAT and CDR2 is FQNNGV. The CDR3 is 16 amino acids. Losses at the gene ends were 5 bases for V and 5 bases for J; bases not matched to a gene: 12.

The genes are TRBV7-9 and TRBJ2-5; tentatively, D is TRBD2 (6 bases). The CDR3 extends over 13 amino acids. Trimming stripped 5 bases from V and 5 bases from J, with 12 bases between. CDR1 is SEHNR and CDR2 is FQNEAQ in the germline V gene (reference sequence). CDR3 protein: CASSQEGEETQYF. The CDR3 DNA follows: TGTGCCAGCAGCCAGGAGGGCGAGGAGACCCAGTACTTC.

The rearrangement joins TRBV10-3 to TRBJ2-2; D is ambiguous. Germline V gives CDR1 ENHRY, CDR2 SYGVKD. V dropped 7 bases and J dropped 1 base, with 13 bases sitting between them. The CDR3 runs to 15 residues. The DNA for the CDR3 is TGTGCCATCACCAATGGTAGATTGAACACCGGGGAGCTGTTTTTT. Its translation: CAITNGRLNTGELFF.

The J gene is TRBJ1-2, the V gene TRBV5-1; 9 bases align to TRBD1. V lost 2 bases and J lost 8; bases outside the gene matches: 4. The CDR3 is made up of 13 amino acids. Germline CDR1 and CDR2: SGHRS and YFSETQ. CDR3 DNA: TGCGCCAGCAGCTTAGGGACAGGGAACGGCTACACCTTC. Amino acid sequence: CASSLGTGNGYTF.

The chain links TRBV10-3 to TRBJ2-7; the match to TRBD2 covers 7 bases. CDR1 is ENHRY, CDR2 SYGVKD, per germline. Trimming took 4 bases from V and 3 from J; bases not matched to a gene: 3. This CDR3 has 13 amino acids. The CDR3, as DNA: TGTGCCATCAGTGCGACTAGCTACTACGAGCAGTACTTC. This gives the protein CAISATSYYEQYF.

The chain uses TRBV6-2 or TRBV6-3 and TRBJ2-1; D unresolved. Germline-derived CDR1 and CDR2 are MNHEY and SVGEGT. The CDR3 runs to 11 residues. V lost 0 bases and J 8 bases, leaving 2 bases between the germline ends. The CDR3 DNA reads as TGTGCCAGCAGTTACTCCGATGAGCAGTTCTTC. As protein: CASSYSDEQFF.

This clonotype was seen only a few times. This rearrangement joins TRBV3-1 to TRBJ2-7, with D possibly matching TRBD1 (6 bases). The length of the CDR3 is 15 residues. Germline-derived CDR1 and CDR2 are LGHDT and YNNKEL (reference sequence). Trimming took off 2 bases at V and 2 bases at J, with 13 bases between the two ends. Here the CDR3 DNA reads TGTGCCAGCAGCCAATACGGACAGAGTACCTACGAGCAGTACTTC. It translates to CASSQYGQSTYEQYF.

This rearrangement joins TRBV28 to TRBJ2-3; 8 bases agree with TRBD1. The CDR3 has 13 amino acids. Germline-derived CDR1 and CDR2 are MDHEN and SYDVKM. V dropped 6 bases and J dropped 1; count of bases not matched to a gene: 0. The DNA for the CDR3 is TGTGCCAGCAGGGGACAGGGCACAGATACGCAGTATTTT. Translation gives CASRGQGTDTQYF.

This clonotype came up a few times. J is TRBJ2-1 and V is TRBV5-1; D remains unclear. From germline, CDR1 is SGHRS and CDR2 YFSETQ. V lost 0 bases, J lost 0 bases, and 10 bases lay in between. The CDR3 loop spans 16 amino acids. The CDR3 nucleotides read TGCGCCAGCAGCTTGGTTAGGGTGGACTCCTACAATGAGCAGTTCTTC. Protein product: CASSLVRVDSYNEQFF.

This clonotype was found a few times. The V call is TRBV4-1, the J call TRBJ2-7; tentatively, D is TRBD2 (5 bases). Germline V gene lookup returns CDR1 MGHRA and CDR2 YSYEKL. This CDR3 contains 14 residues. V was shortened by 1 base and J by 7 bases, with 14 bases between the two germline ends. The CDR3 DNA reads TGCGCCAGCAGCCAAGGGCTGGAGGTGGGGGAGCAGTACTTC. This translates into CASSQGLEVGEQYF.

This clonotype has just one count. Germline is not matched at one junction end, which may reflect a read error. The CDR3 nucleotides are TGTGCTAGCAGCTTAGCCGGACAGGGAGAGACCCAGTACTTC. Translated: CASSLAGQGETQYF. V and J are TRBV7-7 and TRBJ2-5; 8 bases line up with TRBD1. This CDR3 has 14 residues. The germline V gene encodes CDR1 SSHAT and CDR2 FNYEAQ (reference sequence).

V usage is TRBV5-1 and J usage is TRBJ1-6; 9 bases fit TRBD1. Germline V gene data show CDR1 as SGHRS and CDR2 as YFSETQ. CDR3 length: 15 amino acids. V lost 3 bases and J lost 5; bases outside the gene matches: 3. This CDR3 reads CASSSGTGNNSPLHF. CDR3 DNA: TGCGCCAGCAGCTCCGGGACAGGGAATAATTCACCCCTCCACTTT.

The CDR3 reads CASSPPEGYNEQFF. CDR3 sequence (DNA): TGTGCCAGCTCACCACCCGAGGGATACAATGAGCAGTTCTTC. The V and J genes are TRBV18 and TRBJ2-1; possibly TRBD2 for D (5 bases). Per germline, CDR1 KGHSH and CDR2 LQKENI. Trimming removed 0 bases at V and 4 bases at J, with 7 bases between. This CDR3 comprises 14 residues.

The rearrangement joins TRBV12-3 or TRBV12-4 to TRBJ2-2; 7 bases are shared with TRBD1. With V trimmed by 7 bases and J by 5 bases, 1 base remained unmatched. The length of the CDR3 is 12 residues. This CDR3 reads CASKQGTGELFF. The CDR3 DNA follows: TGTGCCAGCAAACAGGGGACCGGGGAGCTGTTTTTT.

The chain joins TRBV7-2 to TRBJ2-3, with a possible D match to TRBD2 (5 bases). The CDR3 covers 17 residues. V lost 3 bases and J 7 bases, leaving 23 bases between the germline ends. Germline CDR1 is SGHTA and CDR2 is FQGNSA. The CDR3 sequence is CASSLVGLETRSNTQYF. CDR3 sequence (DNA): TGTGCCAGCAGCTTGGTTGGACTCGAGACCCGATCTAATACGCAGTATTTT. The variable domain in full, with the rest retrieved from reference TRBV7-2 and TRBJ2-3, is GAGVSQSPSNKVTEKGKDVELRCDPISGHTALYWYRQSLGQGLEFLIYFQGNSAPDKSGLPSDRFSAERTGGSVSTLTIQRTQQEDSAVYLCASSLVGLETRSNTQYFGPGTRLTVL.

CDR3 region: CASSLGTENQPQHF. The CDR3 nucleotides read TGTGCCAGCAGCTTAGGGACGGAAAATCAGCCCCAGCATTTT. The V and J genes are TRBV5-5 and TRBJ1-5, with D possibly being TRBD1 (5 bases). Germline CDR1 SGHKS, CDR2 YYEKEE (reference sequence). Trimming pared 2 bases from V and 4 bases from J, leaving 10 bases between. The CDR3 runs to 14 residues.

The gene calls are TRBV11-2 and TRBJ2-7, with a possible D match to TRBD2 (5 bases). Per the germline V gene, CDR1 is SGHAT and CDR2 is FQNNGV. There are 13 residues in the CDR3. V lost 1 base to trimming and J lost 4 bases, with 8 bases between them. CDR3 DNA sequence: TGTGCCAGCAGCTTAGTTCCGGGGTACGAGCAGTACTTC. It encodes CASSLVPGYEQYF.